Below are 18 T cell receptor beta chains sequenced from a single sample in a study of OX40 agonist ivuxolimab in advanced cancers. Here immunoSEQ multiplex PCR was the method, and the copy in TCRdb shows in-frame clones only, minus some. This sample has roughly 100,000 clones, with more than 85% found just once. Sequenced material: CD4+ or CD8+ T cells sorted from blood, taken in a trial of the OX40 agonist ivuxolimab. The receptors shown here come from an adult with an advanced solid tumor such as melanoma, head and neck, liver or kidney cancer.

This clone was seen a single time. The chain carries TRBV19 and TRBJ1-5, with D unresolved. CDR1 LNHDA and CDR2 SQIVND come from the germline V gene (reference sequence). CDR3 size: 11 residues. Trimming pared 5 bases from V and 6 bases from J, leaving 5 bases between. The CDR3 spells CASSLGQPQHF. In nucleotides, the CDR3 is TGTGCCAGTAGTTTGGGTCAGCCCCAGCATTTT.

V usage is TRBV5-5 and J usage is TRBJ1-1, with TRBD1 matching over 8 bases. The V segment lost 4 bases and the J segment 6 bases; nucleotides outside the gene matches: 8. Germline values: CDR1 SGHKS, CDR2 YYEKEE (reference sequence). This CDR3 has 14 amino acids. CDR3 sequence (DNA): TGTGCCAGCAGCCCCCAGGGGGCGTTGGCTGAAGCTTTCTTT. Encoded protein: CASSPQGALAEAFF.

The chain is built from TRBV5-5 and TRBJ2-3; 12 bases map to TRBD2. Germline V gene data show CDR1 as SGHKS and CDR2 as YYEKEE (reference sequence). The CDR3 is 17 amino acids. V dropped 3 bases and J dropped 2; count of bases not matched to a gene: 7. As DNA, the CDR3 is TGTGCCAGCAGCTCCAAGACTAGCGGGGGATACACAGATACGCAGTATTTT. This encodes CASSSKTSGGYTDTQYF.

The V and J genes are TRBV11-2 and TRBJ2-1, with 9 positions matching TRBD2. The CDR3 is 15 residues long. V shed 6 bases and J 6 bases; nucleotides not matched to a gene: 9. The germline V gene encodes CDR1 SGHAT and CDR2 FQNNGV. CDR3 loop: CASRGGTSRGNEQFF. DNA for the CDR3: TGTGCCAGCAGGGGAGGGACTAGCCGAGGCAATGAGCAGTTCTTC.

The DNA of the CDR3 is TGCGCCAGCAGCTTGGCCACGGGTTACGAGCAGTACGTC. Protein product: CASSLATGYEQYV. The chain uses TRBV5-1 and TRBJ2-7, with D uncertain. The germline V gene has CDR1 SGHRS and CDR2 YFSETQ. The CDR3 is 13 residues long. Trimming took 0 bases from V and 4 from J, leaving 8 bases between them.

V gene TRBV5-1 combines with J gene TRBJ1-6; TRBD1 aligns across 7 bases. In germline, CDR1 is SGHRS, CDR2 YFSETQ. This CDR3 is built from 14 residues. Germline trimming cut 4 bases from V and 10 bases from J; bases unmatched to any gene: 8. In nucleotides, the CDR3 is TGCGCCAGCAGCGGCCAGGGGGTAGGATCACCCCTCCACTTT. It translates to CASSGQGVGSPLHF.

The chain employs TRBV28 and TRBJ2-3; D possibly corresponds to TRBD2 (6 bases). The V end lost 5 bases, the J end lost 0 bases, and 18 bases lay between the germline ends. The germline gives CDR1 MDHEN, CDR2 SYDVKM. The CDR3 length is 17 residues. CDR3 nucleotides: TGTGCCAGCAGTGACCCCCGGGGCGGGGCTAGCACAGATACGCAGTATTTT. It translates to CASSDPRGGASTDTQYF.

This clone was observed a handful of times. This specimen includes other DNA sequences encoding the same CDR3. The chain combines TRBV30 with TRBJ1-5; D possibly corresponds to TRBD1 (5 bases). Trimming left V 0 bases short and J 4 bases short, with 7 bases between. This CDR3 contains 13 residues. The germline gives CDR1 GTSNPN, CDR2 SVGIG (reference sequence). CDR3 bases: TGTGCCTGGAGTGTACAGGAGAATCAGCCCCAGCATTTT. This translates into CAWSVQENQPQHF.

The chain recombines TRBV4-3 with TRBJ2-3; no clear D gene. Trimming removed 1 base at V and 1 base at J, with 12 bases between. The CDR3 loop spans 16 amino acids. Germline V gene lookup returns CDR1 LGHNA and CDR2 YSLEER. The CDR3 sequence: CASSQAPWAGTDTQYF. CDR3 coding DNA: TGCGCCAGCAGCCAAGCTCCCTGGGCCGGCACAGATACGCAGTATTTT.

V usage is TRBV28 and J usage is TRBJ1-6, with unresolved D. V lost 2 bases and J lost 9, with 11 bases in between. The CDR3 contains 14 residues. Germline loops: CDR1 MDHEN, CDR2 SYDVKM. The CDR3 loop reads CASSLMVFGSPLHF. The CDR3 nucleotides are TGTGCCAGCAGTTTAATGGTTTTTGGTTCACCCCTCCACTTT.

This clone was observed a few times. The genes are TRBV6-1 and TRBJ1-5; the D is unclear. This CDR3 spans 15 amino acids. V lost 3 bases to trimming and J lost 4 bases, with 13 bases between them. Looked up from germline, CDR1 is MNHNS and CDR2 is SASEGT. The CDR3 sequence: CASSDRYSGNQPQHF. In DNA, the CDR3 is TGTGCCAGCAGTGACAGATATTCGGGAAATCAGCCCCAGCATTTT.

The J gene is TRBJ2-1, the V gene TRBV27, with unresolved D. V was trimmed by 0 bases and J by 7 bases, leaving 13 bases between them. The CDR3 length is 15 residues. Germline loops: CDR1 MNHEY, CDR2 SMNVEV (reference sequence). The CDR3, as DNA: TGTGCCAGCAGTTTATCGGGCCCTGAACTGAATGAGCAGTTCTTC. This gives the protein CASSLSGPELNEQFF.

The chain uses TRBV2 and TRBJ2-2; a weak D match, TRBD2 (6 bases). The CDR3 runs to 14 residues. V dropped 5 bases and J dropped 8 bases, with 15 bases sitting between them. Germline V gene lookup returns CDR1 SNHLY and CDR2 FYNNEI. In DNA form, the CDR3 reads TGTGCCAGCAGTCCGTCTCAACGGGGGGGGGAGCTGTTTTTT. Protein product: CASSPSQRGGELFF.

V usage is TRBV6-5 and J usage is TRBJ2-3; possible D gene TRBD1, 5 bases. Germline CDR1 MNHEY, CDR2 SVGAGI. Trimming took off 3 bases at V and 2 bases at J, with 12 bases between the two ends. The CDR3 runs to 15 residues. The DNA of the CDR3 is TGTGCCAGCAGTTATGGGGCCCAGTCCACAGATACGCAGTATTTT. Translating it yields CASSYGAQSTDTQYF.

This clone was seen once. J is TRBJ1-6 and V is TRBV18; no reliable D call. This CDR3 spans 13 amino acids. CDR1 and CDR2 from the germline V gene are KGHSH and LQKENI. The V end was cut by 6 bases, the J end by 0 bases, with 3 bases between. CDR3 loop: CASSGSYNSPLHF. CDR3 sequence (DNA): TGTGCCAGCTCTGGCTCCTATAATTCACCCCTCCACTTT.

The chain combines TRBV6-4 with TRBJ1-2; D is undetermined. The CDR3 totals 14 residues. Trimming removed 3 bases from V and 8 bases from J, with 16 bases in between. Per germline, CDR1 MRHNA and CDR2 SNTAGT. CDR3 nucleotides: TGTGCCAGCAGTGAGCAGGCCGCCACGGGGGGCTACACCTTC. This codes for CASSEQAATGGYTF.

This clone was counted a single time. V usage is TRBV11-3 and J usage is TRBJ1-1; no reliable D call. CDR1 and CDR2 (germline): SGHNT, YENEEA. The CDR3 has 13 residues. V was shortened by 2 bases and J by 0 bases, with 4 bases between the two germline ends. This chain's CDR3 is CASSLYMNTEAFF. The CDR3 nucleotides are TGTGCCAGCAGCTTATACATGAACACTGAAGCTTTCTTT. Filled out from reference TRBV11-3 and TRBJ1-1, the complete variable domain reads EAGVVQSPRYKIIEKKQPVAFWCNPISGHNTLYWYLQNLGQGPELLIRYENEEAVDDSQLPKDRFSAERLKGVDSTLKIQPAELGDSAVYLCASSLYMNTEAFFGQGTRLTVV.

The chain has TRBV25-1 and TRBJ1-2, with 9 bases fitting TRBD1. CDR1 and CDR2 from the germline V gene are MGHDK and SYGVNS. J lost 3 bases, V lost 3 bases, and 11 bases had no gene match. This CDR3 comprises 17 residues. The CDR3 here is CASSDKGQGSKYYGYTF. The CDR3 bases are TGTGCCAGCAGTGATAAGGGACAGGGTAGTAAGTACTATGGCTACACCTTC.